The present T cell receptor beta chain was sequenced within a study of shared clonotypes between healthy human individuals. Study details: Per donor, three plates held CD4 naive cells, three held CD4 memory, two held CD8 naive and one held CD8 memory. Whole-study findings and limits: At large depth, rarefaction still showed sorted-subset sequencing to be incomplete.

J was trimmed by 6 bases and V by 6 bases; bases with no gene match: 12. Germline V gene sequence: CDR1 MNHEY, CDR2 SMNVEV (reference sequence). The length of the CDR3 is 15 residues. Negatively enriched CD4+ T cells were divided by CD45RA into naive and memory. The data were produced by immunoSEQ multiplex PCR, yet TCRdb's version contains in-frame clones alone and is incomplete. The sample gives 1,500,000 or so clones, roughly 97% of which show up once; more than 0.9% is in the top ten. Regarding this clone: As yet, its antigen is unknown.

Specimen: naive CD4+ T cells sorted from blood. Subset noted: CD45RA+ positively selected. The genes are TRBV27 and TRBJ1-1; TRBD1 matches 8 bases. This receptor was taken from a man younger than 40 in good health. The CDR3 is CASSSDRTGFAEAFF. Here the CDR3 DNA reads TGTGCCAGCAGCTCCGATAGGACAGGGTTCGCTGAAGCTTTCTTT.